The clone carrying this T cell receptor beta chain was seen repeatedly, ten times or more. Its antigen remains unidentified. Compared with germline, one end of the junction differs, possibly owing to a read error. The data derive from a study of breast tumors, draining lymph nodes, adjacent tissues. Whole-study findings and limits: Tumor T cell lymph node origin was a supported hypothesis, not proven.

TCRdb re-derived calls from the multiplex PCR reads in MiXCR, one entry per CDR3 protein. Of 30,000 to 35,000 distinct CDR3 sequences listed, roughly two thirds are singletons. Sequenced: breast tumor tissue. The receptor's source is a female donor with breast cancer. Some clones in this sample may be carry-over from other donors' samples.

The CDR3 nucleotides are TGTGCCAGCAGTCACTCGGCTGGGGACAGGGGGCGAGAGACCCAGTACTTC. This encodes CASSHSAGDRGRETQYF. This chain joins TRBV6-5 and TRBJ2-5; 12 bases fit TRBD1. Germline V gives CDR1 MNHEY, CDR2 SVGAGI. This CDR3 is built from 17 residues.